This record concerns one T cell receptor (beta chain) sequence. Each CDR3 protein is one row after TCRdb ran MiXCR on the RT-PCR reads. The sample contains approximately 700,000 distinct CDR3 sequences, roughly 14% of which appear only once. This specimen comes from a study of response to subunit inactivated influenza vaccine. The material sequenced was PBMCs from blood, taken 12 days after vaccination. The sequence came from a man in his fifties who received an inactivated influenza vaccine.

CDR3 region: CASSLSLGRDEQFF. CDR3 nucleotides: TGTGCCAGCAGCCTTTCGTTGGGCAGGGATGAGCAGTTCTTC. V is TRBV5-5 and J is TRBJ2-1, with a possible D match to TRBD1 (5 bases). Germline V gene data show CDR1 as SGHKS and CDR2 as YYEKEE (reference sequence). The germline V and J ends were trimmed by 4 bases and 8 bases, with 16 bases remaining between them. There are 14 residues in the CDR3.